This is a list of T cell receptor beta chains from one sample in a study of cytomegalovirus exposure and HLA in healthy donors. Produced via immunoSEQ multiplex PCR; TCRdb's table is partial and in-frame only. This sample has around 60,000 clones, with 92% found just once. Specimen: PBMCs. Every receptor here comes from a young woman in good health and CMV-seronegative. Both conserved end residues are part of each CDR3. Each record gives: CDR3 DNA, CDR3 protein, clone size, V gene, CDR3 length, J gene, D gene. D genes are given only for firm matches. Only part of the rows carry a size: once, few, many, or a class if the clone is expanded.

DNA: TGTGCCAGCAGTCCCGCGACTAGTGTCCCCGAGCAGTACTTC; CDR3: CASSPATSVPEQYF; size: NA; V: TRBV6-5; length: 14; J: TRBJ2-7; D: NA
DNA: TGTGCCAGCTCACAGACAGGGATTACCTACGAGCAGTACTTC; CDR3: CASSQTGITYEQYF; size: NA; V: TRBV18; length: 14; J: TRBJ2-7; D: TRBD1
DNA: TGCAGCGTCAGAGCGGACAGACTGGCTAACTATGGCTACACCTTC; CDR3: CSVRADRLANYGYTF; size: NA; V: TRBV29-1; length: 15; J: TRBJ1-2; D: NA
DNA: TGTGCCAGAAGCTTAGCGCGGCAGCAAGAGACCCAGTACTTC; CDR3: CARSLARQQETQYF; size: NA; V: TRBV7-5; length: 14; J: TRBJ2-5; D: NA
DNA: TGTGCCAGCAGCGTAGGGGGGGAGAGGAGCTACGAGCAGTACTTC; CDR3: CASSVGGERSYEQYF; size: NA; V: TRBV9; length: 15; J: TRBJ2-7; D: NA
DNA: TGTGCCAGCGGGGACAGGTACAAGAATGAGCAGTTCTTC; CDR3: CASGDRYKNEQFF; size: NA; V: TRBV5-4; length: 13; J: TRBJ2-1; D: TRBD1
DNA: TGCAGCGTTGTAGGGGCGGAAGCTTTCTTT; CDR3: CSVVGAEAFF; size: NA; V: TRBV29-1; length: 10; J: TRBJ1-1; D: NA
DNA: TGTGCCAGCAGCTCCCATAGCGGGAAGGCCTACAATGAGCAGTTCTTC; CDR3: CASSSHSGKAYNEQFF; size: NA; V: TRBV13; length: 16; J: TRBJ2-1; D: TRBD2
DNA: TGCGCCAGCAGCCAAGGAGGACAGGGCAGGAACTATGGCTACACCTTC; CDR3: CASSQGGQGRNYGYTF; size: NA; V: TRBV4-1; length: 16; J: TRBJ1-2; D: TRBD1
DNA: TGTGCCAGCAGTTTAACAGGGGCGAACTATGGCTACACCTTC; CDR3: CASSLTGANYGYTF; size: NA; V: TRBV28; length: 14; J: TRBJ1-2; D: TRBD1
DNA: TGTGCCAGCAGCCGGTCTAGCGGGAGCTATGAGCAGTTCTTC; CDR3: CASSRSSGSYEQFF; size: NA; V: TRBV9; length: 14; J: TRBJ2-1; D: TRBD2
DNA: TGTGCCAGCAGCTCGACAGGGAAAAATCAGCCCCAGCATTTT; CDR3: CASSSTGKNQPQHF; size: NA; V: TRBV7-9; length: 14; J: TRBJ1-5; D: TRBD1
DNA: TGCGCCAGCAGTCCCGGGACAGGGGGGACCGGGGAGCTGTTTTTT; CDR3: CASSPGTGGTGELFF; size: NA; V: TRBV23-1; length: 15; J: TRBJ2-2; D: TRBD1
DNA: TGTGCCAGCGGCGGGCTGGGGTGGTACACTGAAGCTTTCTTT; CDR3: CASGGLGWYTEAFF; size: NA; V: TRBV28; length: 14; J: TRBJ1-1; D: NA
DNA: TGTGCCAGCAGCTTGGCCACTAGCGGGATAAGGACCGGGGAGCTGTTTTTT; CDR3: CASSLATSGIRTGELFF; size: NA; V: TRBV5-4; length: 17; J: TRBJ2-2; D: TRBD2
DNA: TGTGCCAGCAGCCCAAGCCCTGGACTAGCGTACAATGAGCAGTTCTTC; CDR3: CASSPSPGLAYNEQFF; size: NA; V: TRBV7-3; length: 16; J: TRBJ2-1; D: TRBD2
DNA: TGCAGCCCCCGAGGGCTAGCGGGAGCAGATACGCAGTATTTT; CDR3: CSPRGLAGADTQYF; size: once; V: TRBV29-1; length: 14; J: TRBJ2-3; D: TRBD2
DNA: TGTGCCAGCAGCTCGACAGGGACCCTCTACAATGAGCAGTTCTTC; CDR3: CASSSTGTLYNEQFF; size: NA; V: TRBV7-6; length: 15; J: TRBJ2-1; D: TRBD1
DNA: TGCGCCAGCAGCCAAGAGGGCATGGCCAAAAACATTCAGTACTTC; CDR3: CASSQEGMAKNIQYF; size: NA; V: TRBV4-3; length: 15; J: TRBJ2-4; D: NA
DNA: TGTGCCAGCAGTTTAAAAGAGGGATTGAACACTGAAGCTTTCTTT; CDR3: CASSLKEGLNTEAFF; size: NA; V: TRBV28; length: 15; J: TRBJ1-1; D: NA
DNA: TGTGCCGTAAGGGGGCGCGGGGTCAGTAATGAAAAACTGTTTTTT; CDR3: CAVRGRGVSNEKLFF; size: NA; V: TRBV28; length: 15; J: TRBJ1-4; D: TRBD1
DNA: TGTGCCTGGAGTGCAGAAAACTCCTACGAGCAGTACTTC; CDR3: CAWSAENSYEQYF; size: NA; V: TRBV30; length: 13; J: TRBJ2-7; D: NA
DNA: TGTGCCAGCAGTGATAAAGGACAGGGGGCGGCTCAGCCCCAGCATTTT; CDR3: CASSDKGQGAAQPQHF; size: NA; V: TRBV25-1; length: 16; J: TRBJ1-5; D: TRBD1
DNA: TGTGCCAGCAGTAGAGCCGGGGAGCTGTTTTTT; CDR3: CASSRAGELFF; size: NA; V: TRBV2; length: 11; J: TRBJ2-2; D: NA
DNA: TGTGCCAGCAGCGGGGGAGGGGGAAATGAGCAGTTCTTC; CDR3: CASSGGGGNEQFF; size: NA; V: TRBV9; length: 13; J: TRBJ2-1; D: NA
DNA: TGTGCCAGCAGTTTATCGTCACTATGGACTAGCTCCTACAATGAGCAGTTCTTC; CDR3: CASSLSSLWTSSYNEQFF; size: once; V: TRBV27; length: 18; J: TRBJ2-1; D: TRBD2
DNA: TGTGCCAGCAGTTTCATTCTCCAGGGGTACTCTCAGCCCCAGCATTTT; CDR3: CASSFILQGYSQPQHF; size: NA; V: TRBV6-6; length: 16; J: TRBJ1-5; D: NA
DNA: TGTGCCAGCAGTTACGGGACTAGCTCCTACGAGCAGTACTTC; CDR3: CASSYGTSSYEQYF; size: few; V: TRBV6-5; length: 14; J: TRBJ2-7; D: TRBD2
DNA: TGTGCTAGTGGCCCCGGGACAGTTATGCGGGAGACCCAGTACTTC; CDR3: CASGPGTVMRETQYF; size: NA; V: TRBV12-5; length: 15; J: TRBJ2-5; D: TRBD1
DNA: TGTGCCAGCAGTTCGGGACAGACATACAATGAGCAGTTCTTC; CDR3: CASSSGQTYNEQFF; size: NA; V: TRBV28; length: 14; J: TRBJ2-1; D: TRBD1
DNA: TGTGCCAGCAGCGCGGGGCAGCAAGAGACCCAGTACTTC; CDR3: CASSAGQQETQYF; size: NA; V: TRBV7-2; length: 13; J: TRBJ2-5; D: NA
DNA: TGCGCCAGCAGCTTTGGGACTAGCGGGAGGGCGGGTGAGCAGTTCTTC; CDR3: CASSFGTSGRAGEQFF; size: NA; V: TRBV5-1; length: 16; J: TRBJ2-1; D: TRBD2
DNA: TGTGCCAGCAGCCAAAGGGGACAGGGGGCGAACGAGCAGTACTTC; CDR3: CASSQRGQGANEQYF; size: NA; V: TRBV7-9; length: 15; J: TRBJ2-7; D: TRBD1
DNA: TGTGCCAGCTCACCACTTTTCGGTCCAGGGGGCTTACATTTC; CDR3: CASSPLFGPGGLHF; size: NA; V: TRBV18; length: 14; J: TRBJ2-7; D: TRBD1
DNA: TGTGCCAGTAGTATGCTAGCGGACTCCTACAATGAGCAGTTCTTC; CDR3: CASSMLADSYNEQFF; size: NA; V: TRBV19; length: 15; J: TRBJ2-1; D: TRBD2
DNA: TGTGCCAGCAGCGAGGGGACAGAATATGGCTACACCTTC; CDR3: CASSEGTEYGYTF; size: once; V: TRBV5-6; length: 13; J: TRBJ1-2; D: TRBD1
DNA: TGCGCCAGCGTAGCAAGTAAAAACATTCAGTACTTC; CDR3: CASVASKNIQYF; size: NA; V: TRBV23-1; length: 12; J: TRBJ2-4; D: NA
DNA: TGTGCCATCAGTGGAGGACTAAATGACAGGGCTTGGAATGAGCAGTTCTTC; CDR3: CAISGGLNDRAWNEQFF; size: NA; V: TRBV10-3; length: 17; J: TRBJ2-1; D: NA
DNA: TGTGCCACCTCCAATCAGGGGCTCACAGATACGCAGTATTTT; CDR3: CATSNQGLTDTQYF; size: NA; V: TRBV6-1; length: 14; J: TRBJ2-3; D: NA
DNA: TGTGCCAGCATTCCGGACAGATTTGTGACTGAAGCTTTCTTT; CDR3: CASIPDRFVTEAFF; size: few; V: TRBV25-1; length: 14; J: TRBJ1-1; D: NA
DNA: TGTGCCAGCAGCTTAGGCGAGCAGGGTTTTAGCTACACCTTC; CDR3: CASSLGEQGFSYTF; size: NA; V: TRBV13; length: 14; J: TRBJ1-2; D: NA
DNA: TGTGCCAGCAGTGAATCGGCAGGGGCTCCAGATACGCAGTATTTT; CDR3: CASSESAGAPDTQYF; size: once; V: TRBV6-1; length: 15; J: TRBJ2-3; D: NA